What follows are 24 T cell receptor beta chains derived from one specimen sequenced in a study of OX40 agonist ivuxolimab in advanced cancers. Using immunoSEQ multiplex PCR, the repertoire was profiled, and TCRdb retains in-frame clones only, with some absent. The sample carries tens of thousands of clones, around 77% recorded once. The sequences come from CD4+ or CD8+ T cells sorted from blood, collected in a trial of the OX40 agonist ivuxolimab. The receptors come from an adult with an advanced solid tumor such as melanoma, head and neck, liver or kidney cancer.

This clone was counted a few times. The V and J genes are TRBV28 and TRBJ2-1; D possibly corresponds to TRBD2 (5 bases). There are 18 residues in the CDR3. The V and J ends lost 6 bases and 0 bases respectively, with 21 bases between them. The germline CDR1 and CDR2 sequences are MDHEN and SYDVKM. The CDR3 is CASSHYQDSGNSYNEQFF. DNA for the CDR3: TGTGCCAGCAGCCATTATCAGGACTCGGGGAACTCCTACAATGAGCAGTTCTTC.

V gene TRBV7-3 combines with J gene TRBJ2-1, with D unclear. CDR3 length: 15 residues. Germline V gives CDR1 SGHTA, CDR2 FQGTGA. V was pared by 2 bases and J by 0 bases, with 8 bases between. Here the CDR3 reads CASSLAQSSYNEQFF. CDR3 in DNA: TGTGCCAGCAGCTTAGCACAAAGCTCCTACAATGAGCAGTTCTTC.

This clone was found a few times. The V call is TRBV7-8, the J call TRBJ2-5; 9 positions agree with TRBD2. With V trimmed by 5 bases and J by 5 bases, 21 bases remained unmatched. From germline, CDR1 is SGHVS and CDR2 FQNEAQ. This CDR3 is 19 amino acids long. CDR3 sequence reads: CASSVLLRLAGIPGETQYF. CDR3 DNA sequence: TGTGCCAGCAGCGTCCTTCTGAGGCTAGCGGGAATTCCTGGGGAGACCCAGTACTTC. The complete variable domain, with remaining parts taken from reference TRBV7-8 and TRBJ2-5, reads GAGVSQSPRYKVAKRGQDVALRCDPISGHVSLFWYQQALGQGPEFLTYFQNEAQLDKSGLPSDRFFAERPEGSVSTLKIQRTQQEDSAVYLCASSVLLRLAGIPGETQYFGPGTRLLVL.

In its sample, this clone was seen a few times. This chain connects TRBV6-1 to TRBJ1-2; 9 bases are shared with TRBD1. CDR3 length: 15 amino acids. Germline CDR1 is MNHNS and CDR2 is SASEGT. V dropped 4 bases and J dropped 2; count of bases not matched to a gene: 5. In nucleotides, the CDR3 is TGTGCCAGCAGTGGCTGGACAGGGGCGAACTATGGCTACACCTTC. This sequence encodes CASSGWTGANYGYTF.

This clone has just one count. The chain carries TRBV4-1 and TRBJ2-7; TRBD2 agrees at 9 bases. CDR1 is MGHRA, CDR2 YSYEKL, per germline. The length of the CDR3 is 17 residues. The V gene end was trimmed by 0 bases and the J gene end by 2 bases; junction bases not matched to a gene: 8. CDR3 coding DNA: TGCGCCAGCAGCCAAGATCACGCTAGCGGGACCACCTACGAGCAGTACTTC. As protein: CASSQDHASGTTYEQYF.

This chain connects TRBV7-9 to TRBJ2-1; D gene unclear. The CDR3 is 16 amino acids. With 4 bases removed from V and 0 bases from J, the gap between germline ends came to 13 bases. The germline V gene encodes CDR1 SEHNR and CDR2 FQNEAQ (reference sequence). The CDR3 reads CASSSTSKSSYNEQFF. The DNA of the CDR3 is TGTGCCAGCAGCTCGACAAGTAAAAGCTCCTACAATGAGCAGTTCTTC.

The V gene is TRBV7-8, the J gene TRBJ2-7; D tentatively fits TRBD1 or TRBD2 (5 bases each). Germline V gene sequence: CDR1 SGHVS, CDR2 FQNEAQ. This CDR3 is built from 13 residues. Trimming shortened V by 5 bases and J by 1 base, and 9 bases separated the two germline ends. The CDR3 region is CASSPGTSYEQYF. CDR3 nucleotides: TGTGCCAGCAGCCCCGGGACGTCCTACGAGCAGTACTTC.

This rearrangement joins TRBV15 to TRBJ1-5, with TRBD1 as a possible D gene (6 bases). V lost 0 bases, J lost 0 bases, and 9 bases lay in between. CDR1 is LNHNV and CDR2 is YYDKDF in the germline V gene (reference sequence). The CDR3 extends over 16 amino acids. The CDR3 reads CATSRDRGYSNQPQHF. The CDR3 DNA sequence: TGTGCCACCAGCAGAGATAGGGGGTATAGCAATCAGCCCCAGCATTTT.

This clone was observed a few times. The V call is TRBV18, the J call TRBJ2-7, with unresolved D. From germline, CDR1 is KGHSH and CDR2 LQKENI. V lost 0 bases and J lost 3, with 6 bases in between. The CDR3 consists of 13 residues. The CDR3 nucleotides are TGTGCCAGCTCACCACCGGGCGGCTACGAGCAGTACTTC. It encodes CASSPPGGYEQYF.

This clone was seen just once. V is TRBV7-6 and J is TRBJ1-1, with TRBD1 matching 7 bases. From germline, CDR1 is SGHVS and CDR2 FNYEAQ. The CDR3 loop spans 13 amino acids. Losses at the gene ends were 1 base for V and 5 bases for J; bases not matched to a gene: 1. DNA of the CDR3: TGTGCCAGCAGCTTAGGACAGGGTACTGAAGCTTTCTTT. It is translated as CASSLGQGTEAFF. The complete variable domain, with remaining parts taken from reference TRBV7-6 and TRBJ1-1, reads GAGVSQSPRYKVTKRGQDVALRCDPISGHVSLYWYRQALGQGPEFLTYFNYEAQQDKSGLPNDRFSAERPEGSISTLTIQRTEQRDSAMYRCASSLGQGTEAFFGQGTRLTVV.

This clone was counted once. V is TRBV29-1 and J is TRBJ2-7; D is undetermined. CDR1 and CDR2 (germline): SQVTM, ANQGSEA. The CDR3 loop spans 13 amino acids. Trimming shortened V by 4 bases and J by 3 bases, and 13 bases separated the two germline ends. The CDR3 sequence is CSVASGNNYEQYF. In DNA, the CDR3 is TGCAGCGTTGCATCAGGTAACAACTACGAGCAGTACTTC.

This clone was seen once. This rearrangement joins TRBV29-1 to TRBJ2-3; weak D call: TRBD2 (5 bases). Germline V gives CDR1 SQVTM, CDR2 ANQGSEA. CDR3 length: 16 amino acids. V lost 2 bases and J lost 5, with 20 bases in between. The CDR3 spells CSVEKVIRDQIDTQYF. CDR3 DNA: TGCAGCGTTGAAAAGGTTATACGGGATCAGATAGATACGCAGTATTTT.

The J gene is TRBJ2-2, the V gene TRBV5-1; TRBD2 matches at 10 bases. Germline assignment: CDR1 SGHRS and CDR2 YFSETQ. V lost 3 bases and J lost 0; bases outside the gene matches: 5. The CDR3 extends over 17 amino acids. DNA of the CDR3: TGCGCCAGCAGCTCAGCGGGAGGGTCCGCGAACACCGGGGAGCTGTTTTTT. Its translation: CASSSAGGSANTGELFF.

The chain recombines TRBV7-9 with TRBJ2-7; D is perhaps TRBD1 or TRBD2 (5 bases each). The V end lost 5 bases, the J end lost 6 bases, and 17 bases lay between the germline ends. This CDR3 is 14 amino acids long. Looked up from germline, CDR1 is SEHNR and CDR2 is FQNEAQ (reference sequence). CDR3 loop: CASSLDEARGEQYF. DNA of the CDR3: TGTGCCAGCAGCCTAGACGAGGCGAGGGGCGAGCAGTACTTC.

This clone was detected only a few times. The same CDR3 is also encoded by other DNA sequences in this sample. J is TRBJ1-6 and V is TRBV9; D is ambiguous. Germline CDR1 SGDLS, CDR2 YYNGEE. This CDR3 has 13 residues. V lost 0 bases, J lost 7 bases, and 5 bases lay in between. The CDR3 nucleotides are TGTGCCAGCAGCGTAGGAGAGAATTCACCCCTCCACTTT. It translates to CASSVGENSPLHF.

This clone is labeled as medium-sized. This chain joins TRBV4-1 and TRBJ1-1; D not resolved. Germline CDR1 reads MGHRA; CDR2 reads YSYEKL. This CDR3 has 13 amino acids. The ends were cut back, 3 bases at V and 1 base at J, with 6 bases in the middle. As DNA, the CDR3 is TGCGCCAGCAGCCACAACGCGAACACTGAAGCTTTCTTT. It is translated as CASSHNANTEAFF.

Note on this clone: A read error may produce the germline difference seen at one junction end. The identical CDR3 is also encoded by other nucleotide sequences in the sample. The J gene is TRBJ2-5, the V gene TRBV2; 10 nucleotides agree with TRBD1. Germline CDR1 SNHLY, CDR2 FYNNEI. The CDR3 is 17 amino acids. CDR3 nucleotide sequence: TGCGCCAGCAGTGAGTGGGGACAGGGGCTGCAACAAGAGACCCAGTACTTC. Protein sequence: CASSEWGQGLQQETQYF. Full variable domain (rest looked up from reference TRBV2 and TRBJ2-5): EPEVTQTPSHQVTQMGQEVILRCVPISNHLYFYWYRQILGQKVEFLVSFYNNEISEKSEIFDDQFSVERPDGSNFTLKIRSTKLEDSAMYFCASSEWGQGLQQETQYFGPGTRLLVL.

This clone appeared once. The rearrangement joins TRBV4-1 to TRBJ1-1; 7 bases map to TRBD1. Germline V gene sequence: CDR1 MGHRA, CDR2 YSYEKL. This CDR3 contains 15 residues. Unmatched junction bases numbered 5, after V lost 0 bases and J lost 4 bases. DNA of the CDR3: TGCGCCAGCAGCCAAGAAAGGGGGCTTGCCACTGAAGCTTTCTTT. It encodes CASSQERGLATEAFF.

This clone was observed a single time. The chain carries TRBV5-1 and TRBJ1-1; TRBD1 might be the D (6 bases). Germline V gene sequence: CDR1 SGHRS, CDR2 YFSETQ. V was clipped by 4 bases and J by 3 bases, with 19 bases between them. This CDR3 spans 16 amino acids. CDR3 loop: CASSPTDWGADTEAFF. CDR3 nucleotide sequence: TGCGCCAGCAGCCCTACTGACTGGGGGGCGGACACTGAAGCTTTCTTT.

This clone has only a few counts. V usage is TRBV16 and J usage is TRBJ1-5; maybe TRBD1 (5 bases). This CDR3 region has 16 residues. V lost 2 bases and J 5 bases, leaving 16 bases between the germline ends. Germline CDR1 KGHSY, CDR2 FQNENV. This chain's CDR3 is CASSQKVAEGDQPQHF. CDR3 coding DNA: TGTGCCAGCAGCCAAAAGGTTGCAGAAGGGGATCAGCCCCAGCATTTT. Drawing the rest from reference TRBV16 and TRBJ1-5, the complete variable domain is GEEVAQTPKHLVRGEGQKAKLYCAPIKGHSYVFWYQQVLKNEFKFLISFQNENVFDETGMPKERFSAKCLPNSPCSLEIQATKLEDSAVYFCASSQKVAEGDQPQHFGDGTRLSIL.

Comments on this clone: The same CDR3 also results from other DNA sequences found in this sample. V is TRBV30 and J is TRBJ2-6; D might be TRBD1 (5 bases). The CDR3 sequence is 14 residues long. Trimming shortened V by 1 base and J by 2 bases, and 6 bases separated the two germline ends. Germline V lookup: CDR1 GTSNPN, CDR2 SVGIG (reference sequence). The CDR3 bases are TGTGCCTGGAGTGGGGGCGCTGGGGCCAACGTCCTGACTTTC. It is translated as CAWSGGAGANVLTF.

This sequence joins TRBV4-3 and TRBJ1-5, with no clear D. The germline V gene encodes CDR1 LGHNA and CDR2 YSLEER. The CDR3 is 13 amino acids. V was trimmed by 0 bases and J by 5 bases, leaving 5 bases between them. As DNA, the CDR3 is TGCGCCAGCAGCCAAGATTACGATCAGCCCCAGCATTTT. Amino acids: CASSQDYDQPQHF.

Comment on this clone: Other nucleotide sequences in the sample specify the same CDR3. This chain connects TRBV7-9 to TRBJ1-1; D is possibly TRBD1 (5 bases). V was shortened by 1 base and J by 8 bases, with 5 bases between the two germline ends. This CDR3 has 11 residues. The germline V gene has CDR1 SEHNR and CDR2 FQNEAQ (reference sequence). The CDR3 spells CASSLGTEAFF. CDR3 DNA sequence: TGTGCCAGCAGCTTAGGGACAGAAGCTTTCTTT. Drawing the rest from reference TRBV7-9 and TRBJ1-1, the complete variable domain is DTGVSQNPRHKITKRGQNVTFRCDPISEHNRLYWYRQTLGQGPEFLTYFQNEAQLEKSRLLSDRFSAERPKGSFSTLEIQRTEQGDSAMYLCASSLGTEAFFGQGTRLTVV.

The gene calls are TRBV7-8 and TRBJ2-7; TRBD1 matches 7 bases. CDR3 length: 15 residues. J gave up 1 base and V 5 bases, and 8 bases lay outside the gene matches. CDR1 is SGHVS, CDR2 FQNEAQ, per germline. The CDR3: CASSPTPGQSYEQYF. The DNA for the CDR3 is TGTGCCAGCAGCCCGACGCCGGGACAGTCCTACGAGCAGTACTTC.